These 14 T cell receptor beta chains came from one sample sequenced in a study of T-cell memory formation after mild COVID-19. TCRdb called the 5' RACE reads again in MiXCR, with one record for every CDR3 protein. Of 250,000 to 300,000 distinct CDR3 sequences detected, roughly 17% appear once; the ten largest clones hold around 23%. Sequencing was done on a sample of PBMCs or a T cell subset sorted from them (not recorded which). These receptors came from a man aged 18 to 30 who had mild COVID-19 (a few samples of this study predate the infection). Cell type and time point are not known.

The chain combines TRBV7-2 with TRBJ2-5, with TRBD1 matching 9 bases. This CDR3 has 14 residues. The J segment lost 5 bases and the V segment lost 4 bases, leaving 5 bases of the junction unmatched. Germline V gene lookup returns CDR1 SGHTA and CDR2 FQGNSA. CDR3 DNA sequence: TGTGCCAGCAGCTATAGGGGACAGGGTGAGACCCAGTACTTC. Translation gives CASSYRGQGETQYF.

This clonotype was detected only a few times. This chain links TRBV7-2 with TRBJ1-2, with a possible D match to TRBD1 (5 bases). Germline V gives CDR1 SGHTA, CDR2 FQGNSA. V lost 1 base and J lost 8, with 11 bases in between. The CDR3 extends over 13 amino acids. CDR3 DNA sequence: TGTGCCAGCAGCTTAGGACCCGGGGACGGCTACACCTTC. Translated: CASSLGPGDGYTF. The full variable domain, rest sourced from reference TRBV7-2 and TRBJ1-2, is GAGVSQSPSNKVTEKGKDVELRCDPISGHTALYWYRQSLGQGLEFLIYFQGNSAPDKSGLPSDRFSAERTGGSVSTLTIQRTQQEDSAVYLCASSLGPGDGYTFGSGTRLTVV.

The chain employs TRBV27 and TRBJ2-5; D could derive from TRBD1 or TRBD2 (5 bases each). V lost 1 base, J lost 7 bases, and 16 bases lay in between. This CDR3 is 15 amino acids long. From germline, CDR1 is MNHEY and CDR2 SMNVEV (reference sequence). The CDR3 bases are TGTGCCAGCAGTTTATTCATGGGGACGGATGGGACCCAGTACTTC. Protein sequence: CASSLFMGTDGTQYF.

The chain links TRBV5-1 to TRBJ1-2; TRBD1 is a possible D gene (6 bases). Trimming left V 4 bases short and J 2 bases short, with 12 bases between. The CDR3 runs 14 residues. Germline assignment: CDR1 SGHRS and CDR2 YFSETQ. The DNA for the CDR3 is TGCGCCAGCAGCCCAAACACAGGGAACTATGGCTACACCTTC. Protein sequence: CASSPNTGNYGYTF. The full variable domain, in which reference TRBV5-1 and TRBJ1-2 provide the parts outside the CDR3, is KAGVTQTPRYLIKTRGQQVTLSCSPISGHRSVSWYQQTPGQGLQFLFEYFSETQRNKGNFPGRFSGRQFSNSRSEMNVSTLELGDSALYLCASSPNTGNYGYTFGSGTRLTVV.

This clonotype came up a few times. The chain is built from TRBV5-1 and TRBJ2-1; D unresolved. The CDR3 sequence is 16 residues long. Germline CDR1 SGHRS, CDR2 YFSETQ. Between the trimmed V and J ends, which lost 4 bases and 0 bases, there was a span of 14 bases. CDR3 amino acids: CASSSGGSPSYNEQFF. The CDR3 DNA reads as TGCGCCAGCAGCAGTGGCGGCTCCCCCTCCTACAATGAGCAGTTCTTC.

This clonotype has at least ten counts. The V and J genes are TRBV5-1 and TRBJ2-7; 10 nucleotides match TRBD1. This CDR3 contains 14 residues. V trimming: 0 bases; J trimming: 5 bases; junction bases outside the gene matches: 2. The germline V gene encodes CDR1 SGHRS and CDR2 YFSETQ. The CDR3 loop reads CASSLGQGADEQYV. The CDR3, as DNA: TGCGCCAGCAGCTTGGGACAGGGGGCAGACGAGCAGTACGTC.

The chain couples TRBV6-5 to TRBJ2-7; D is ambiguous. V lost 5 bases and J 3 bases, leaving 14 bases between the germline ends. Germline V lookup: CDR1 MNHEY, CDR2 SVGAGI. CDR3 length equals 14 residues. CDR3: CASSTRVGNYEQYF. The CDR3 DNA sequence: TGTGCCAGCAGTACCCGGGTAGGGAACTACGAGCAGTACTTC.

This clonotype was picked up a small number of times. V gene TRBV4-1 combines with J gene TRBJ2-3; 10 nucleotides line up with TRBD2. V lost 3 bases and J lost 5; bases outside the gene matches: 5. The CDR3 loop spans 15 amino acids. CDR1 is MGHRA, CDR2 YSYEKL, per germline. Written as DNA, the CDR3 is TGCGCCAGCAGCCACTCCAGGACTAGCGGAGATACGCAGTATTTT. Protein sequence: CASSHSRTSGDTQYF.

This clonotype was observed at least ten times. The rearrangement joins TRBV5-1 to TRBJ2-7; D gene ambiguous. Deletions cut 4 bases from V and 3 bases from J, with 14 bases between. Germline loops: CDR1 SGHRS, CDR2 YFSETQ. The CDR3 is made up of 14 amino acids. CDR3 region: CASSVDAHYYEQYV. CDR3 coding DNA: TGCGCCAGCAGCGTGGACGCCCATTACTACGAGCAGTACGTC.

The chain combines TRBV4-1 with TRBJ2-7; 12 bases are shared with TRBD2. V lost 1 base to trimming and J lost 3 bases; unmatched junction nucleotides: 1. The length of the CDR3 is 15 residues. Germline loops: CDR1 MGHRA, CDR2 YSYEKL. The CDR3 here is CASSQGTSGDYEQYV. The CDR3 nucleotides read TGCGCCAGCAGCCAAGGGACTAGCGGGGACTACGAGCAGTACGTC.

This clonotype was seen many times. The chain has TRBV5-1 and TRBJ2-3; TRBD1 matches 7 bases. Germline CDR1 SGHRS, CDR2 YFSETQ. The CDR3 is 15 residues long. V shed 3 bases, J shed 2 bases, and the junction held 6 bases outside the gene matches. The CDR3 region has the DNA TGCGCCAGCAGCTCCAGGGGGTGGGCCACAGATACGCAGTATTTT. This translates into CASSSRGWATDTQYF.

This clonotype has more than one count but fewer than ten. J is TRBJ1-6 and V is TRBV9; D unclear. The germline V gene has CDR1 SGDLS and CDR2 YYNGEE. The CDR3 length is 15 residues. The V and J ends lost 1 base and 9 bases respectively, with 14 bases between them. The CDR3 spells CASSVLPVGISPLHF. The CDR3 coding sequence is TGTGCCAGCAGCGTACTCCCCGTGGGGATTTCACCCCTCCACTTT. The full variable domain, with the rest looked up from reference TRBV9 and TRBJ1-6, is DSGVTQTPKHLITATGQRVTLRCSPRSGDLSVYWYQQSLDQGLQFLIQYYNGEERAKGNILERFSAQQFPDLHSELNLSSLELGDSALYFCASSVLPVGISPLHFGNGTRLTVT.

The CDR3 region is CSAWEGTSTDTQYF. The CDR3 nucleotides read TGCAGTGCCTGGGAGGGTACTAGCACAGATACGCAGTATTTT. V usage is TRBV20-1 and J usage is TRBJ2-3, with 7 bases aligning to TRBD2. The ends lost 6 bases at V and 0 bases at J; junction bases unmatched: 6. The length of the CDR3 is 14 residues. The V gene's germline CDR1 is DFQATT and CDR2 SNEGSKA (reference sequence).

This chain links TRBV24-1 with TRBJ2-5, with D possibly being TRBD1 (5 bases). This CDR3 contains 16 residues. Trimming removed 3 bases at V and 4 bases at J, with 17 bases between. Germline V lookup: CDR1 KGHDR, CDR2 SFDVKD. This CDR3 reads CATSDLTGGRGETQYF. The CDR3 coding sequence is TGTGCCACCAGTGATCTAACAGGTGGTAGAGGAGAGACCCAGTACTTC.